This T cell receptor beta chain was found in a study of T cells in Graves' hyperthyroidism and ophthalmopathy (dated by TCRdb to the late 2010s). Describing the broader study: Peripheral blood was collected at initial diagnosis, before any treatment. TCR V-J signatures able to tell the groups apart were searched for in a discovery cohort of 95 to 100 patients, of whom over 40 had Graves' ophthalmopathy and under 65 had stable Graves' hyperthyroidism. Whether ophthalmopathy could be predicted prospectively was tested in an independent validation cohort made up of 18 to 20 hyperthyroidism patients plus 17 patients who later progressed to ophthalmopathy. The approximately 90 discovery patients were divided at random into training and test sets in a 7:3 ratio. In addition, the study compared T-cell repertoires in thyroid tissue and in blood from six Graves' hyperthyroidism patients. After sampling, hyperthyroidism patients received methimazole starting at 30 mg daily, and ophthalmopathy patients received high-dose intravenous methylprednisolone. According to the paper, TCR Vbeta CDR3 sequencing was carried out on approximately 140 peripheral blood samples, which came from some 41 ophthalmopathy, 75 to 80 hyperthyroidism and roughly 17 progressor patients.

The paper's findings and limits, for the study overall: In validation, the model predicted progression to ophthalmopathy a median of about 6.5 months before onset, with approximately 71% sensitivity and about 72% specificity. Ophthalmopathy was separated from stable hyperthyroidism by a 13 V-J signature model, with around 90% sensitivity and approximately 81% specificity obtained in cross-validation and 80%/75% obtained in testing. Sample size was not statistically predetermined, and blinding of investigators to group allocation was not performed. Most expanded thyroid clonotypes (frequency above 0.001) were also detected in blood, a finding suggesting that blood repertoires may reflect thyroid immune responses.

CDR1 and CDR2, looked up from the germline V gene, are ENHRY and SYGVKD. From the cysteine up to the phenylalanine, the CDR3 has a length of 14 residues. Only the CDR3 DNA is retained, 42 bases long and in frame from the first base. Regarding this clonotype: Its cognate antigen has yet to be identified. One junction end disagrees with the germline gene, perhaps due to a read error.

The TCR beta CDR3 regions were amplified from the RNA transcripts. The TCR CDR3 was subjected to a first round of RT-PCR using the HTBI primer set and the Qiagen OneStep RT-PCR kit. The libraries were constructed in a second round of multiplex PCR and then size-selected and purified. Libraries were sequenced paired-end with 100 bp reads on an Illumina HiSeq2000. The authors' pipeline ran thus. SOAPnuke was used to process the raw data, throwing out any read that contained adapters or uncalled bases, had a mean Phred below 15, or lacked an exact constant-primer or identifier match. High-quality paired reads were merged with COPE v1.2.5, and unique nucleotide sequences were defined as clonotypes. MiTCR v1.1 was used to align the clonotypes against IMGT TRBV, TRBD and TRBJ reference segments. Only V-J combinations with frequency above 0.0001, covering roughly 99% of repertoires, were analysed. The TCS score was defined as F50 (clonal expansion) divided by E x V (chaos), with BLOSUM62-based TCRdist calculated between CDR3 peptides within each V-J. Welch's t-statistics and random forest reduced around 520 V-J features to around 14, which were used in a naive Bayes classifier (R e1071). Thyroid-blood repertoire similarity was quantified with the Morisita-Horn index. Starting from the raw public reads, TCRdb applied fastp trimming at Q25, assembled clones with MiXCR and retained in-frame beta chains. Under each unique CDR3 protein, matching rows form one entry showing the most common genes and DNA. These V and J calls are TCRdb output, not the study's own analysis. The sample includes nearly 750,000 distinct CDR3 sequences, with around 40% observed a single time. The ten largest make up less than 40% of the sample.

A patient counted as having stable Graves' hyperthyroidism if no progression to ophthalmopathy occurred over 18 months of follow-up. Hyperthyroidism patients were aged 18 to 65 years and newly diagnosed, with disease duration of less than 2 months. Patients with uncontrolled infections, other autoimmune diseases, pregnancy or lactation were excluded. Diagnoses were based on clinical symptoms, serum thyroxine and TRAb, thyroid ultrasound and orbital computed tomography. PBMCs were separated from roughly 9.6 ml of fresh peripheral blood using Ficoll-Paque density gradient centrifugation. Total RNA was extracted with Trizol reagent, and quality was checked on an Agilent 2100 Bioanalyzer.

The rearranged segments are TRBV10-3 and TRBJ2-7, with the D gene call left open. The receptor's source is a woman in her forties with Graves' hyperthyroidism. What was sequenced was blood. Here is the DNA: TGTGCCAGCAGTGTCGCCATTGGGGTTTACGAGCAGTACTTC. It codes for CASSVAIGVYEQYF.